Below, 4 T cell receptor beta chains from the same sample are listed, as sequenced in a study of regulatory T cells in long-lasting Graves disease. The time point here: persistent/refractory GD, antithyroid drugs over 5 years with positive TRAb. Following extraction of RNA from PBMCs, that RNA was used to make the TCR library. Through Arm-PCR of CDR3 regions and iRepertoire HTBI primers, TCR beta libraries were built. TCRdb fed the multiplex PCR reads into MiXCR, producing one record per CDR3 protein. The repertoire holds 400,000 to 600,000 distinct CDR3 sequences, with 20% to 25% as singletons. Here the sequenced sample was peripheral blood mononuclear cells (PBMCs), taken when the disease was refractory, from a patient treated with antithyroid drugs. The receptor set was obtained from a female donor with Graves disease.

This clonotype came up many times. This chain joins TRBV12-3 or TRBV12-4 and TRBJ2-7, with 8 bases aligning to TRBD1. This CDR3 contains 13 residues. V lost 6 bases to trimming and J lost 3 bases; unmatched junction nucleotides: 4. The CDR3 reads CASSRTGYYEQYF. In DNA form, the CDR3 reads TGTGCCAGCAGCCGGACAGGGTACTACGAGCAGTACTTC.

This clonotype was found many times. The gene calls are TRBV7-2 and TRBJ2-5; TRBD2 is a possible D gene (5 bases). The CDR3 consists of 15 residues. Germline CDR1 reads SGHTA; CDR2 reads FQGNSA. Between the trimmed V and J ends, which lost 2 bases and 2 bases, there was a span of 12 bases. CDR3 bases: TGTGCCAGCAGCTTAATGTCGGGAAGACAAGAGACCCAGTACTTC. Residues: CASSLMSGRQETQYF.

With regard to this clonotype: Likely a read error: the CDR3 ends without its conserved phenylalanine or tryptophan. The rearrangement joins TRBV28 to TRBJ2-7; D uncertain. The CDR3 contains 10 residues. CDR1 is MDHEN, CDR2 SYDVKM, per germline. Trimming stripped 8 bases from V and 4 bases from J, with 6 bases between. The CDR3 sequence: CASGSYEQYS. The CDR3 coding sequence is TGTGCCAGCGGATCTTACGAGCAGTACTCC.

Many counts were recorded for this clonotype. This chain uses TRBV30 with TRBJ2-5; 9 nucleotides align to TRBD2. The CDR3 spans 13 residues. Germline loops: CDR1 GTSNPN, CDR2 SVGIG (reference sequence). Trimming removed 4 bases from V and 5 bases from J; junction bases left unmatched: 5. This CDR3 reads CAWNPSGVETQYF. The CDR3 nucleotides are TGTGCCTGGAACCCTAGCGGGGTGGAGACCCAGTACTTC.